A single sample is the source of the 20 T cell receptor beta chains below, sequenced in a study of vaccination and CD4 T cells after COVID-19. Specified treatment: approximately 9-day PBMC culture with coronavirus spike peptide pools or control peptides (ViraFEST assay). Sequencing of DNA taken from cultured CD4+ T cells relied on the Oncomine TCR Beta short-read assay. Via MiXCR, TCRdb re-called the PCR reads, giving one row per CDR3 protein. The data show more than 15,000 distinct CDR3 sequences, about 60% seen once. These receptors' targets are unknown. Material for sequencing was CD4+ T cells from blood, cultured in vitro. These receptors were taken from a human donor who had recovered from COVID-19.

V gene TRBV6-5 combines with J gene TRBJ1-5; D not certain. The CDR3 runs 13 residues. Per germline, CDR1 MNHEY and CDR2 SVGAGI. V dropped 4 bases and J dropped 3 bases, with 7 bases sitting between them. CDR3 DNA sequence: TGTGCCAGCAGTTGGGGAGTCAATCAGCCCCAGCATTTT. Translating gives CASSWGVNQPQHF.

This clonotype has just a few counts. The genes are TRBV28 and TRBJ2-5; TRBD2 is a possible D gene (6 bases). This CDR3 region has 12 residues. CDR1 and CDR2 (germline): MDHEN, SYDVKM. V lost 11 bases to trimming and J lost 7 bases, with 17 bases between them. The CDR3 region is CASNEEGTTQYF. The DNA for the CDR3 is TGTGCCTCAAACGAGGAGGGCACGACCCAGTACTTC. The entire variable domain, with the rest obtained from reference TRBV28 and TRBJ2-5, is as follows: DVKVTQSSRYLVKRTGEKVFLECVQDMDHENMFWYRQDPGLGLRLIYFSYDVKMKEKGDIPEGYSVSREKKERFSLILESASTNQTSMYLCASNEEGTTQYFGPGTRLLVL.

This sequence joins TRBV27 and TRBJ1-5; D gene unclear. The V end lost 1 base, the J end lost 6 bases, and 13 bases lay between the germline ends. From germline, CDR1 is MNHEY and CDR2 SMNVEV (reference sequence). The CDR3 length is 15 residues. CDR3 loop: CASSLLAGTGQPQHF. In DNA, the CDR3 is TGTGCCAGCAGTTTATTGGCGGGAACGGGTCAGCCCCAGCATTTT.

The J gene is TRBJ2-3, the V gene TRBV7-2, with D possibly matching TRBD2 (6 bases). The length of the CDR3 is 16 residues. CDR1 SGHTA and CDR2 FQGNSA come from the germline V gene. With 5 bases removed from V and 0 bases from J, the gap between germline ends came to 15 bases. The CDR3 sequence: CASSQRRDGSTDTQYF. CDR3 DNA sequence: TGTGCCAGCAGCCAGAGGCGGGATGGTAGCACAGATACGCAGTATTTT.

This clonotype has more than one count but fewer than ten. V is TRBV12-3 or TRBV12-4 and J is TRBJ1-5, with 10 bases fitting TRBD1. The CDR3 loop spans 14 amino acids. The V segment lost 7 bases and the J segment 7 bases; nucleotides outside the gene matches: 7. The CDR3 DNA is TGTGCCAGCACCCGGGACAGGGGAAGCCAGCCCCAGCATTTT. Translated, it gives CASTRDRGSQPQHF.

The rearrangement joins TRBV7-2 to TRBJ1-2, with 7 bases aligning to TRBD1. V was clipped by 4 bases and J by 2 bases; unmatched bases: 1. Germline values: CDR1 SGHTA, CDR2 FQGNSA. The CDR3 is 13 amino acids. CDR3 in DNA: TGTGCCAGCAGCTGGGACAGAAACTATGGCTACACCTTC. This codes for CASSWDRNYGYTF.

This chain joins TRBV7-6 and TRBJ1-1, with 8 bases identical to TRBD1. V lost 5 bases to trimming and J lost 1 base; unmatched junction nucleotides: 3. Germline values: CDR1 SGHVS, CDR2 FNYEAQ. This CDR3 contains 14 residues. As DNA, the CDR3 is TGTGCCAGCAGCCGTGGACAGGGGAACACTGAAGCTTTCTTT. It codes for CASSRGQGNTEAFF.

The rearrangement links TRBV25-1 to TRBJ1-2; 7 bases line up with TRBD1. Per germline, CDR1 MGHDK and CDR2 SYGVNS. V was pared by 5 bases and J by 7 bases, with 4 bases of the junction left unmatched. This CDR3 region has 12 residues. The CDR3, as DNA: TGTGCCAGCAGTCGACAGGGTGGTGGCTACACCTTC. This gives the protein CASSRQGGGYTF.

The chain links TRBV5-4 to TRBJ2-1; either TRBD1 or TRBD2 may fit D (5 bases each). The CDR3 is 15 residues long. Germline V CDR1 and CDR2: SGHNT, YYREEE (reference sequence). Trimming stripped 2 bases from V and 1 base from J, with 10 bases between. The CDR3 bases are TGTGCCAGCAGCTTAACTAGGGGTTCCTACAATGAGCAGTTCTTC. As protein: CASSLTRGSYNEQFF. Full variable domain (missing parts from reference TRBV5-4 and TRBJ2-1): ETGVTQSPTHLIKTRGQQVTLRCSSQSGHNTVSWYQQALGQGPQFIFQYYREEENGRGNFPPRFSGLQFPNYSSELNVNALELDDSALYLCASSLTRGSYNEQFFGPGTRLTVL.

This clonotype was seen more than once but under ten times. The rearrangement links TRBV11-3 to TRBJ2-7, with 8 bases matching TRBD2. CDR1 and CDR2 (germline): SGHNT, YENEEA. The CDR3 is 15 residues long. The V and J ends lost 0 bases and 3 bases, in that order; junction bases with no gene match: 4. The CDR3 sequence is CASSLELAAGYEQYF. Written as DNA, the CDR3 is TGTGCCAGCAGCTTAGAACTAGCGGCCGGCTACGAGCAGTACTTC. Looking up the rest from reference TRBV11-3 and TRBJ2-7 gives the full variable domain: EAGVVQSPRYKIIEKKQPVAFWCNPISGHNTLYWYLQNLGQGPELLIRYENEEAVDDSQLPKDRFSAERLKGVDSTLKIQPAELGDSAVYLCASSLELAAGYEQYFGPGTRLTVT.

The chain employs TRBV30 and TRBJ1-5; D unclear. Germline V gene lookup returns CDR1 GTSNPN and CDR2 SVGIG (reference sequence). CDR3 length equals 13 residues. Trimming pared 2 bases from V and 6 bases from J, leaving 11 bases between. CDR3 sequence: CAWSRERGQPQHF. CDR3 nucleotides: TGTGCCTGGAGTAGAGAGCGGGGTCAGCCCCAGCATTTT.

Only a few counts were recorded for this clonotype. The rearrangement joins TRBV2 to TRBJ2-2; 12 nucleotides line up with TRBD1. This CDR3 is built from 15 residues. Germline V gene data show CDR1 as SNHLY and CDR2 as FYNNEI. V was pared by 5 bases and J by 4 bases, with 2 bases of the junction left unmatched. CDR3 in DNA: TGTGCCAGCAGTCCGGGACAGGGGGCCACCGGGGAGCTGTTTTTT. Translation: CASSPGQGATGELFF.

The genes are TRBV11-1 and TRBJ2-5; D is possibly TRBD2 (6 bases). V was pared by 5 bases and J by 7 bases, with 17 bases between. Germline loops: CDR1 SGHAT, CDR2 FQDESV (reference sequence). The CDR3 is 14 residues long. The CDR3 spells CASSPPGLGRTQYF. CDR3 in DNA: TGTGCCAGCAGCCCTCCGGGACTTGGGAGGACCCAGTACTTC.

This clonotype was seen more than once but under ten times. At one boundary the junction diverges from the germline segment, which might be a read error. The V gene is TRBV6-2 or TRBV6-3, the J gene TRBJ2-5; weak D call: TRBD1 (5 bases). CDR3 size: 13 residues. Germline V CDR1 and CDR2: MNHEY, SVGEGT. The CDR3: CASSYGTGETQYF. CDR3 DNA: TGTGCCAGTAGTTACGGAACAGGAGAGACCCAGTACTTC.

The chain recombines TRBV30 with TRBJ2-5; tentatively, D is TRBD1 or TRBD2 (5 bases each). V was shortened by 0 bases and J by 4 bases, with 9 bases between the two germline ends. Germline CDR1 is GTSNPN and CDR2 is SVGIG (reference sequence). CDR3 length equals 13 residues. The CDR3 nucleotides are TGTGCCTGGAGTGTAGGTGGGGGAGAGACCCAGTACTTC. It specifies CAWSVGGGETQYF.

V and J are TRBV5-4 and TRBJ2-3; 8 nucleotides match TRBD1. J was trimmed by 0 bases and V by 3 bases; bases with no gene match: 6. The CDR3 is 16 amino acids. The germline V gene encodes CDR1 SGHNT and CDR2 YYREEE (reference sequence). Here the CDR3 DNA reads TGTGCCAGCAGCTGGGGTCAGGGGGCTAGCACAGATACGCAGTATTTT. Translated, it gives CASSWGQGASTDTQYF.

This rearrangement joins TRBV20-1 to TRBJ2-7; D gene uncertain. Germline V CDR1 and CDR2: DFQATT, SNEGSKA (reference sequence). This CDR3 spans 11 amino acids. The CDR3 DNA follows: TGCAGCGTTTTACTACGGTCCGAGCAGTACTTC. Translation gives CSVLLRSEQYF.

There are a few counts of this clonotype. V gene TRBV7-8 combines with J gene TRBJ1-2; unclear D gene. The CDR3 is 13 amino acids. Germline lookup yields CDR1 SGHVS and CDR2 FQNEAQ. V lost 3 bases and J lost 5, with 10 bases in between. The CDR3 sequence: CASSFRVGYGYTF. For the CDR3, the DNA is TGTGCCAGCAGCTTCCGGGTGGGGTATGGCTACACCTTC. Supplemented by reference TRBV7-8 and TRBJ1-2, the full variable domain reads GAGVSQSPRYKVAKRGQDVALRCDPISGHVSLFWYQQALGQGPEFLTYFQNEAQLDKSGLPSDRFFAERPEGSVSTLKIQRTQQEDSAVYLCASSFRVGYGYTFGSGTRLTVV.

The rearrangement uses TRBV2 and TRBJ2-5; TRBD2 aligns across 15 bases. Per the germline V gene, CDR1 is SNHLY and CDR2 is FYNNEI. With 6 bases clipped from V and 5 bases from J, the junction kept 10 bases outside the gene matches. The length of the CDR3 is 17 residues. CDR3 in amino acids: CASRLLPGLAGGETQYF. CDR3 DNA: TGTGCCAGCAGGCTCCTACCAGGACTAGCGGGAGGGGAGACCCAGTACTTC. Supplemented by reference TRBV2 and TRBJ2-5, the full variable domain reads EPEVTQTPSHQVTQMGQEVILRCVPISNHLYFYWYRQILGQKVEFLVSFYNNEISEKSEIFDDQFSVERPDGSNFTLKIRSTKLEDSAMYFCASRLLPGLAGGETQYFGPGTRLLVL.

This clonotype was picked up a small number of times. One junction end does not reproduce the germline sequence, and a read error may be involved. The V and J genes are TRBV7-7 and TRBJ2-2; D is ambiguous. Germline CDR1 is SSHAT and CDR2 is FNYEAQ (reference sequence). This CDR3 region has 16 residues. The CDR3 nucleotides read TGTGCTAGCAGCTTAGATTTGGGTGGGGACACCGGGGAGCTGTTTTTT. Protein: CASSLDLGGDTGELFF.